This T cell receptor beta chain derives from a study of T-cell reconstitution after alpha-beta-depleted transplantation in children. Researchers prepared the TCRbeta library using unique molecular identifiers, the study reports. Using its own MiXCR run on the PCR reads, TCRdb lists one record per CDR3 protein. The profile shows roughly 74,000 distinct CDR3 sequences, 15% to 20% of them singletons. The V gene's germline CDR1 is MNHEY and CDR2 SVGAGI. V lost 0 bases to trimming and J lost 7 bases, with 9 bases between them. The CDR3 has 13 residues. The TCR originated in a male patient aged 2-9 years who had a stem cell transplant for acute lymphoblastic leukemia, so the T cells may come from the graft donor. The genes are TRBV6-5 and TRBJ1-2; D possibly corresponds to TRBD1 (6 bases). The sample consisted of PBMCs, mostly from graft donor cells, taken 360 days after TCRalphabeta/CD19-depleted stem cell transplant. This CDR3 reads CASSYSSRGGYTF. In nucleotides, the CDR3 is TGTGCCAGCAGTTACTCTAGCAGGGGTGGCTACACCTTC.